A single sample is the source of the 19 T cell receptor beta chains below, sequenced in a study of blood T cells in healthy people across ages. Through a sample-barcoded 5' primer and a J-beta primer mix, a second PCR was run for 7 to 11 cycles. TCRdb called the 5' RACE reads again in MiXCR, with one record for every CDR3 protein. Altogether some 760,000 distinct CDR3 sequences are present, approximately 25% being singletons, with the ten largest covering 9.4%. These same data were also listed under a study on T cells of mothers and their children.

The sequenced material came from blood. These TCRs come from a boy aged 10-17 years in good health.

Remarks on this clonotype: The germline gene is not matched at one end of the junction; a read error may be the cause. The CDR3 bases are TGTGCCTGCAGTGGGGGACGGGACTTGGATCAAGAGACCCAGTACTTC. Protein sequence: CACSGGRDLDQETQYF. This chain joins TRBV6-2 or TRBV6-3 and TRBJ2-5, with D maybe TRBD2 (6 bases). CDR1 and CDR2 from the germline V gene are MNHEY and SVGEGT. CDR3 size: 16 residues.

V and J are TRBV7-2 and TRBJ1-2; D is uncertain. Trimming left V 5 bases short and J 4 bases short, with 14 bases between. This CDR3 spans 14 amino acids. Germline lookup yields CDR1 SGHTA and CDR2 FQGNSA. The CDR3 DNA sequence: TGTGCCAGCAGCCCCACTCTAGGAGGCTATGGCTACACCTTC. Translating gives CASSPTLGGYGYTF.

In its sample, this clonotype was seen a few times. A junction end diverges from the germline sequence, so it may reflect a read error. The chain combines TRBV12-3 or TRBV12-4 with TRBJ2-5; D is possibly TRBD1 (6 bases). This CDR3 has 15 amino acids. Written as DNA, the CDR3 is TGTGCCGGCAGCTTGCATGGGGGCCTGGTTGAGACCCAGTACTTC. Protein product: CAGSLHGGLVETQYF.

The rearrangement uses TRBV10-3 and TRBJ1-5; no clear D. The germline V gene encodes CDR1 ENHRY and CDR2 SYGVKD. This CDR3 is 15 amino acids long. V lost 0 bases and J lost 2, with 8 bases in between. CDR3 protein: CAISESNGGNQPQHF. The CDR3 DNA follows: TGTGCCATCAGTGAGTCGAACGGTGGCAATCAGCCCCAGCATTTT.

V and J are TRBV18 and TRBJ1-1, with D unresolved. Trimming stripped 0 bases from V and 1 base from J, with 9 bases between. Germline V gene sequence: CDR1 KGHSH, CDR2 LQKENI. CDR3 length: 15 amino acids. CDR3 sequence: CASSPPRAQNTEAFF. CDR3 nucleotides: TGTGCCAGCTCACCACCGCGGGCGCAGAACACTGAAGCTTTCTTT.

The sample holds a few counts of this clonotype. The genes are TRBV4-1 and TRBJ2-5, with D possibly called TRBD1 or TRBD2 (5 bases each). There are 18 residues in the CDR3. V was trimmed by 0 bases and J by 0 bases, leaving 17 bases between them. CDR1 is MGHRA, CDR2 YSYEKL, per germline. CDR3 nucleotides: TGCGCCAGCAGCCAAGAAGGGGTGGGAGCCATGTACCAAGAGACCCAGTACTTC. It encodes CASSQEGVGAMYQETQYF.

This chain links TRBV29-1 with TRBJ2-1, with D uncertain. Deletions cut 2 bases from V and 9 bases from J, with 11 bases between. The CDR3 is 12 amino acids. CDR1 and CDR2 (germline): SQVTM, ANQGSEA. CDR3: CSVEKTDFEQFF. CDR3 nucleotides: TGCAGCGTTGAAAAAACTGACTTTGAGCAGTTCTTC.

The V and J genes are TRBV15 and TRBJ1-1; D gene unclear. Looked up from germline, CDR1 is LNHNV and CDR2 is YYDKDF (reference sequence). The CDR3 length is 13 residues. Trimming took 3 bases from V and 0 from J, leaving 5 bases between them. The CDR3 is CATSRNMNTEAFF. The DNA for the CDR3 is TGTGCCACCAGCAGGAACATGAACACTGAAGCTTTCTTT.

This clonotype was counted ten times or more. This chain uses TRBV2 with TRBJ2-5, with D possibly being TRBD2 (5 bases). There are 15 residues in the CDR3. Trimming shortened V by 5 bases and J by 6 bases, and 19 bases separated the two germline ends. Germline V gene lookup returns CDR1 SNHLY and CDR2 FYNNEI. In DNA, the CDR3 is TGTGCCAGCAGTTCTAGCCTGCAGGCGGTAAAGACCCAGTACTTC. Translated, it gives CASSSSLQAVKTQYF.

This clonotype showed up just once. The chain links TRBV5-6 to TRBJ2-5; D assignment may be TRBD1 or TRBD2 (6 bases each). The assigned J gene may be wrong: the sequence end matches TRBJ2-7 better. The CDR3 totals 15 residues. Germline-derived CDR1 and CDR2 are SGHDT and YYEEEE. CDR3 sequence: CASSSVGGLAYEQYF. The CDR3 coding sequence is TGTGCCAGCAGCTCGGTCGGGGGCCTAGCCTACGAGCAGTACTTC.

This clonotype was found a few times. The rearrangement uses TRBV29-1 and TRBJ1-1; a possible D gene is TRBD1 (5 bases). This CDR3 has 15 amino acids. Germline CDR1 reads SQVTM; CDR2 reads ANQGSEA. V was trimmed by 4 bases and J by 4 bases, leaving 19 bases between them. As DNA, the CDR3 is TGCAGCGTTGCCTACCGGGGACGTCTCGTCACTGAAGCTTTCTTT. Its protein is CSVAYRGRLVTEAFF.

This chain uses TRBV27 with TRBJ2-7; TRBD1 matches at 9 bases. V lost 5 bases and J lost 2; bases outside the gene matches: 10. CDR1 is MNHEY, CDR2 SMNVEV, per germline (reference sequence). The CDR3 totals 16 residues. Here the CDR3 reads CASSPGTGTKPYEQYF. The DNA for the CDR3 is TGTGCCAGCAGTCCTGGGACAGGGACGAAGCCCTACGAGCAGTACTTC.

This chain links TRBV9 with TRBJ2-1; D may be TRBD2 (6 bases). This CDR3 spans 12 amino acids. V lost 4 bases and J 9 bases, leaving 11 bases between the germline ends. Germline V gene data show CDR1 as SGDLS and CDR2 as YYNGEE. CDR3 bases: TGTGCCAGCAGCTTGGAGGGACCTGAGCAGTTCTTC. This encodes CASSLEGPEQFF.

This clonotype was counted between two and nine times. This chain connects TRBV5-1 to TRBJ2-5; 8 bases line up with TRBD1. This CDR3 comprises 16 residues. Germline CDR1 is SGHRS and CDR2 is YFSETQ. V lost 4 bases and J lost 2; bases outside the gene matches: 10. The CDR3 sequence: CASSTYGQGVQETQYF. Written as DNA, the CDR3 is TGCGCCAGCAGCACCTATGGACAGGGAGTTCAAGAGACCCAGTACTTC.

The chain is built from TRBV6-5 and TRBJ2-3, with a weak D call TRBD2 (6 bases). The V gene's germline CDR1 is MNHEY and CDR2 SVGAGI. The germline V and J ends were trimmed by 5 bases and 5 bases, with 17 bases remaining between them. The CDR3 runs 15 residues. The CDR3 DNA reads as TGTGCCAGCAGTGGTTGGTTGGGGGGAGAAGATACGCAGTATTTT. It codes for CASSGWLGGEDTQYF.

This clonotype showed up just a few times. This chain's CDR3 is CASSPKGAEQFF. The CDR3 DNA reads TGTGCCAGCAGCCCCAAAGGGGCAGAGCAGTTCTTC. This chain connects TRBV11-2 to TRBJ2-1; D might be TRBD1 (5 bases). The CDR3 totals 12 residues. Germline V gene data show CDR1 as SGHAT and CDR2 as FQNNGV. V was pared by 5 bases and J by 10 bases, with 12 bases between.

The V gene is TRBV7-8, the J gene TRBJ2-2; D is unresolved. This CDR3 has 14 residues. CDR1 is SGHVS, CDR2 FQNEAQ, per germline. Trimming left V 4 bases short and J 4 bases short, with 10 bases between. CDR3 DNA: TGTGCCAGCAGCTCTCAGACACCCACCGGGGAGCTGTTTTTT. Translated, it gives CASSSQTPTGELFF.

This clonotype turned up a few times. This chain connects TRBV20-1 to TRBJ2-3; D is uncertain. Germline CDR1 reads DFQATT; CDR2 reads SNEGSKA (reference sequence). The V end lost 3 bases, the J end lost 1 base, and 5 bases lay between the germline ends. The CDR3 extends over 12 amino acids. The CDR3 loop is CSARLRTDTQYF. For the CDR3, the DNA is TGCAGTGCTAGGCTCCGCACAGATACGCAGTATTTT.

This clonotype was seen a handful of times. A junction boundary mismatches the germline segment, possibly from a read error. The gene calls are TRBV11-2 and TRBJ2-1; possible D gene TRBD2, 6 bases. The CDR3 loop spans 17 amino acids. The germline gives CDR1 SGHAT, CDR2 FQNNGV. CDR3 loop: CASSFGGPLSSYNEQFF. CDR3 in DNA: TGCGCCAGCAGCTTCGGGGGACCTCTAAGCTCCTACAATGAGCAGTTCTTC.